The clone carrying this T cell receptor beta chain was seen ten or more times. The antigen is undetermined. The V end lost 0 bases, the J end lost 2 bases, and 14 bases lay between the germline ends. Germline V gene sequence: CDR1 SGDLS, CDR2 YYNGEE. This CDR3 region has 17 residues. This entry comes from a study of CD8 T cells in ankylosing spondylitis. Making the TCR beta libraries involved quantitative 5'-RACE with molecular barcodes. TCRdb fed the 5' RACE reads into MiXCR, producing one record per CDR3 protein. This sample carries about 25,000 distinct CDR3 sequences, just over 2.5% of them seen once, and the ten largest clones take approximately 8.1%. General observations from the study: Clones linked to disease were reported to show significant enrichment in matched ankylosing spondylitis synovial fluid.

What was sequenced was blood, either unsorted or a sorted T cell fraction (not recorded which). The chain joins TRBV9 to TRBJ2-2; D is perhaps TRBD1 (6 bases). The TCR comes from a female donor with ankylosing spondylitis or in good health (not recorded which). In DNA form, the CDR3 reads TGTGCCAGCAGCGTAGGAACTGGACAGATCAACACCGGGGAGCTGTTTTTT. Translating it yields CASSVGTGQINTGELFF.